One and the same sample provided the 23 T cell receptor beta chains below, sequenced in a study of blood T cell repertoires in COVID-19. The assay was immunoSEQ multiplex PCR, and TCRdb's table has in-frame clones only and misses some. The sample has 140,000 to 150,000 clones, over 80% seen once. Sequencing was performed on peripheral blood. The receptors derive from a woman between 50 and 59 years old with acute or convalescent COVID-19.

This clone was seen only a few times. The V call is TRBV19, the J call TRBJ1-5, with D possibly TRBD1 on 6 matching bases. Germline loops: CDR1 LNHDA, CDR2 SQIVND (reference sequence). The V end was cut by 6 bases, the J end by 5 bases, with 11 bases between. The CDR3 contains 13 residues. The CDR3 is CASRLQGYQPQHF. CDR3 nucleotide sequence: TGTGCCAGTAGATTACAGGGTTATCAGCCCCAGCATTTT.

V is TRBV3-1 (or the pseudogene TRBV3-2) and J is TRBJ1-2; D remains unclear. CDR1 LGHDT and CDR2 YNNKEL come from the germline V gene (reference sequence). There are 13 residues in the CDR3. Trimming pared 3 bases from V and 5 bases from J, leaving 10 bases between. The CDR3 sequence: CASSQTGGYGYTF. DNA of the CDR3: TGTGCCAGCAGCCAGACGGGTGGGTATGGCTACACCTTC.

As to this clone: Other DNA variants within this sample encode the same CDR3. The chain employs TRBV5-1 and TRBJ1-2; no clear D gene. The CDR3 sequence is 13 residues long. V shed 1 base and J shed 2 bases, with 6 bases lying between them. The germline CDR1 and CDR2 sequences are SGHRS and YFSETQ. The CDR3 coding sequence is TGCGCCAGCAGCTTGAGCGGGAACTATGGCTACACCTTC. It codes for CASSLSGNYGYTF.

CDR3 nucleotides: TGTGCCAGCAGCCAAGATTCTGTGACAGCCCAAGCTTTCTTT. Translated: CASSQDSVTAQAFF. The chain couples TRBV14 to TRBJ1-1; tentatively, D is TRBD1 (5 bases). V lost 0 bases and J 9 bases, leaving 14 bases between the germline ends. Germline CDR1 and CDR2: SGHDN and FVKESK. CDR3 length: 14 residues.

CDR3 in amino acids: CASSAIAVNYGYTF. The CDR3 nucleotides read TGCGCCAGCAGCGCAATTGCAGTTAACTATGGCTACACCTTC. The rearrangement joins TRBV4-1 to TRBJ1-2; D is undetermined. The V end was cut by 5 bases, the J end by 1 base, with 11 bases between. CDR3 length: 14 residues. Germline CDR1 is MGHRA and CDR2 is YSYEKL.

This rearrangement joins TRBV24-1 to TRBJ2-5; 7 bases are a match to TRBD1. J lost 0 bases, V lost 3 bases, and 6 bases had no gene match. The CDR3 has 16 residues. Per the germline V gene, CDR1 is KGHDR and CDR2 is SFDVKD. The CDR3 loop is CATSDNRGLNQETQYF. In nucleotides, the CDR3 is TGTGCCACCAGTGATAACAGGGGCCTTAACCAAGAGACCCAGTACTTC.

The rearrangement links TRBV19 to TRBJ1-2; D may be TRBD1 (6 bases). This CDR3 has 15 amino acids. From germline, CDR1 is LNHDA and CDR2 SQIVND (reference sequence). V lost 8 bases to trimming and J lost 4 bases, with 20 bases between them. The CDR3 nucleotides read TGTGCCAGTGGCTTCCGGGACAACGTACCCTATGGCTACACCTTC. Protein sequence: CASGFRDNVPYGYTF.

The chain is built from TRBV24-1 and TRBJ2-1; D is undetermined. Looked up from germline, CDR1 is KGHDR and CDR2 is SFDVKD. The CDR3 length is 15 residues. The ends were cut back, 0 bases at V and 9 bases at J, with 14 bases in the middle. CDR3 sequence: CATSDLLSQRSEQFF. The CDR3 DNA is TGTGCCACCAGTGATTTGCTCTCCCAGCGTAGTGAGCAGTTCTTC.

This clone was recorded only once. The rearrangement links TRBV5-6 to TRBJ2-7; D is ambiguous. This CDR3 has 12 amino acids. V was cut by 2 bases and J by 4 bases, with 7 bases left in between. Per germline, CDR1 SGHDT and CDR2 YYEEEE. In nucleotides, the CDR3 is TGTGCCAGCAGCTTTTTGAGGTACGAGCAGTACTTC. Protein: CASSFLRYEQYF.

The CDR3 region is CASSLGLAGALENEQFF. The CDR3 nucleotides read TGTGCCAGCAGCTTAGGACTAGCGGGGGCCCTGGAGAATGAGCAGTTCTTC. J is TRBJ2-1 and V is TRBV7-3; the match to TRBD2 covers 13 bases. The V gene end was trimmed by 2 bases and the J gene end by 7 bases; junction bases not matched to a gene: 8. This CDR3 comprises 17 residues. Germline V CDR1 and CDR2: SGHTA, FQGTGA.

This chain uses TRBV2 with TRBJ2-7; D may be TRBD1 (6 bases). The CDR3 extends over 14 amino acids. Germline V CDR1 and CDR2: SNHLY, FYNNEI. V gave up 4 bases and J gave up 2 bases, with 12 bases separating them. The CDR3 DNA sequence: TGTGCCAGCAGTGGACAGGCGGGCCCCTACGAGCAGTACTTC. Residues: CASSGQAGPYEQYF.

This clone was counted a few times. This chain uses TRBV5-6 with TRBJ2-7; D possibly corresponds to TRBD2 (5 bases). V was cut by 2 bases and J by 6 bases, with 18 bases left in between. The CDR3 contains 15 residues. Germline V CDR1 and CDR2: SGHDT, YYEEEE. The CDR3 DNA is TGTGCCAGCAGCTTTTCACCCGCACTAGTCGTCGAGCAGTACTTC. This sequence encodes CASSFSPALVVEQYF.

V is TRBV3-1 (or the pseudogene TRBV3-2) and J is TRBJ1-1, with a possible D match to TRBD1 (6 bases). V lost 4 bases to trimming and J lost 2 bases, with 8 bases between them. The germline V gene encodes CDR1 LGHDT and CDR2 YNNKEL (reference sequence). The CDR3 covers 13 residues. The CDR3 nucleotides read TGTGCCAGCAGCCTGACAGGAAACACTGAAGCTTTCTTT. It encodes CASSLTGNTEAFF.

The CDR3 bases are TGCAGTGCTAGTTCTGCGGGCTCCTACAATGAGCAGTTCTTC. Protein: CSASSAGSYNEQFF. The chain carries TRBV20-1 and TRBJ2-1; D perhaps matches TRBD2 (5 bases). V dropped 3 bases and J dropped 0 bases, with 9 bases sitting between them. This CDR3 is 14 amino acids long. Looked up from germline, CDR1 is DFQATT and CDR2 is SNEGSKA (reference sequence).

The gene calls are TRBV30 and TRBJ1-4, with D possibly matching TRBD1 (6 bases). This CDR3 has 15 residues. The V end was cut by 1 base, the J end by 8 bases, with 17 bases between. From germline, CDR1 is GTSNPN and CDR2 SVGIG (reference sequence). CDR3 residues: CAWSGTAMSGEKLFF. The CDR3 coding sequence is TGTGCCTGGAGTGGGACAGCCATGTCGGGGGAAAAACTGTTTTTT.

This chain joins TRBV6-5 and TRBJ1-2, with TRBD1 as a possible D gene (5 bases). The germline V gene has CDR1 MNHEY and CDR2 SVGAGI. Trimming left V 0 bases short and J 5 bases short, with 7 bases between. The CDR3 covers 13 residues. The CDR3 DNA sequence: TGTGCCAGCAGTTACTCGGGGGGATATGGCTACACCTTC. It is translated as CASSYSGGYGYTF.

The chain links TRBV9 to TRBJ1-1; TRBD1 is a possible D gene (5 bases). Per the germline V gene, CDR1 is SGDLS and CDR2 is YYNGEE. The CDR3 consists of 15 residues. Trimming shortened V by 2 bases and J by 1 base, and 12 bases separated the two germline ends. Here the CDR3 DNA reads TGTGCCAGCAGCGTTTCTCAGGGAAGGAACACTGAAGCTTTCTTT. Its protein is CASSVSQGRNTEAFF.

The rearrangement links TRBV19 to TRBJ1-3; weak D call: TRBD1 (5 bases). In germline, CDR1 is LNHDA, CDR2 SQIVND (reference sequence). The CDR3 loop spans 15 amino acids. V lost 8 bases and J lost 0, with 14 bases in between. The CDR3 here is CASVRSGSSGNTIYF. CDR3 DNA sequence: TGTGCCAGTGTCCGTTCAGGGTCCTCTGGAAACACCATATATTTT.

This chain connects TRBV19 to TRBJ2-7; 8 bases are a match to TRBD1. Germline CDR1 LNHDA, CDR2 SQIVND (reference sequence). CDR3 length: 16 residues. V dropped 4 bases and J dropped 4; count of bases not matched to a gene: 12. CDR3 amino acids: CASSTIPGGSRYEQYF. The CDR3 DNA follows: TGTGCCAGTAGTACAATCCCAGGGGGCTCAAGGTACGAGCAGTACTTC.

The chain is built from TRBV19 and TRBJ2-3, with TRBD2 matching over 10 bases. CDR3 length: 16 residues. V shed 5 bases, J shed 3 bases, and the junction held 8 bases outside the gene matches. Looked up from germline, CDR1 is LNHDA and CDR2 is SQIVND (reference sequence). The CDR3 DNA sequence: TGTGCCAGTAGTCTCCTAGAAGCGGGAGGGACAGATACGCAGTATTTT. Translated, it gives CASSLLEAGGTDTQYF.

The chain couples TRBV5-8 to TRBJ2-2; TRBD2 agrees at 10 bases. CDR3 length equals 16 residues. Germline V gene sequence: CDR1 SGHTS, CDR2 YDEGEE. J lost 4 bases, V lost 5 bases, and 8 bases had no gene match. The CDR3 here is CASSSLAGELTGELFF. The CDR3 DNA reads as TGTGCCAGCAGTTCCCTAGCGGGGGAGCTCACCGGGGAGCTGTTTTTT.

The V call is TRBV24-1, the J call TRBJ1-2; D is perhaps TRBD1 (5 bases). The CDR3 covers 13 residues. Germline loops: CDR1 KGHDR, CDR2 SFDVKD. V was clipped by 3 bases and J by 7 bases, with 11 bases between them. CDR3 region: CATSDPGQAGYTF. The CDR3 bases are TGTGCCACCAGTGATCCAGGGCAGGCTGGCTACACCTTC.

The V call is TRBV19, the J call TRBJ1-4; 8 bases align to TRBD1. The CDR3 spans 14 residues. J gave up 6 bases and V 6 bases, and 6 bases lay outside the gene matches. The germline gives CDR1 LNHDA, CDR2 SQIVND (reference sequence). CDR3 residues: CASSRQGNDEKLFF. CDR3 nucleotide sequence: TGTGCCAGTAGCCGACAGGGGAACGATGAAAAACTGTTTTTT.